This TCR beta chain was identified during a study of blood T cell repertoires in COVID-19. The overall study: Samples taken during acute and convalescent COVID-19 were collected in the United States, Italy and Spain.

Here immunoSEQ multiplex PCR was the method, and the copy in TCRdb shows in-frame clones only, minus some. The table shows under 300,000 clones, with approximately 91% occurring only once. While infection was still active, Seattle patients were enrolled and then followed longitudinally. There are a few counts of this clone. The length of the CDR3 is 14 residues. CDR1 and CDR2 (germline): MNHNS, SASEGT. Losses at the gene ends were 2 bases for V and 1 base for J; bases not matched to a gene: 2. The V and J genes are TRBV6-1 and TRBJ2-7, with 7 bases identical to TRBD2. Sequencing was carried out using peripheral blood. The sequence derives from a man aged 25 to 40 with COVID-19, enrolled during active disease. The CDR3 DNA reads TGTGCCAGCAGTGAACGGGGGGAGTCCTACGAGCAGTACTTC. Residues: CASSERGESYEQYF.